Listed below are T cell receptor beta chains from one sample, sequenced in a study of blood T cells in healthy people across ages. TCRdb fed the 5' RACE reads into MiXCR, producing one record per CDR3 protein. The profile shows hundreds of thousands of distinct CDR3 sequences, about 28% of them singletons. Sequencing was carried out using blood. Receptors were obtained from a woman older than 75 in good health. The CDR3 runs from the conserved cysteine through the conserved F or W. D genes are given only for firm matches. For some rows the clone size is stated as once, few or many, or as a class when expanded; others skip it.

V gene,J gene,D gene,clone size,CDR3 protein,CDR3 DNA
TRBV5-1,TRBJ2-1,TRBD2,many,CASSSGTSSSYNEQFF,TGCGCCAGCAGCTCCGGGACTAGTAGCTCCTACAATGAGCAGTTCTTC
TRBV6-2/TRBV6-3,TRBJ2-3,TRBD2,many,CASSRSGGSTDTQYF,TGCGCCAGCAGCCGTAGCGGGGGGAGCACAGATACGCAGTATTTT
TRBV12-5,TRBJ1-1,-,many,CASGLGRNTEAFF,TGTGCTAGTGGTTTAGGGCGGAACACTGAAGCTTTCTTT
TRBV4-3,TRBJ1-2,-,-,CASSQNGVSNYGYTF,TGCGCCAGCAGCCAAAACGGGGTATCTAACTATGGCTACACCTTC
TRBV7-9,TRBJ1-5,-,few,CASSNAGGGSTFSNQPQHF,TGTGCCAGCAGCAACGCCGGGGGCGGATCGACCTTTAGCAATCAGCCCCAGCATTTT
TRBV7-2,TRBJ1-2,TRBD1,-,CASSKDRLKGGYTF,TGTGCCAGCAGCAAGGACAGGTTAAAGGGTGGCTACACCTTC
TRBV20-1,TRBJ2-3,TRBD2,many,CSAREPSGGTDTQYF,TGCAGTGCTAGAGAACCTAGCGGGGGCACAGATACGCAGTATTTT
TRBV28,TRBJ1-2,-,once,CACNRGPSSPANYGYTF,TGTGCCTGCAACCGGGGGCCCAGCTCGCCAGCTAACTATGGCTACACCTTC
TRBV10-3,TRBJ1-2,-,few,CAISEGAGMSYGYTF,TGTGCCATCAGTGAGGGGGCAGGGATGTCCTATGGCTACACCTTC
TRBV6-5,TRBJ1-2,TRBD1,many,CASSYLLTGDGYTF,TGTGCCAGCAGTTACCTACTGACAGGGGATGGCTACACCTTC
TRBV20-1,TRBJ2-3,-,many,CSAGDYGQPSDTQYF,TGCAGTGCCGGAGATTACGGGCAGCCATCAGATACGCAGTATTTT
TRBV6-6,TRBJ1-4,-,-,CASSYLMATNEKPFF,TGTGCCAGCAGTTACCTTATGGCAACTAATGAAAAACCGTTTTTT
TRBV29-1,TRBJ1-1,-,many,CSVLHGTEAFF,TGCAGCGTTTTACACGGCACTGAAGCTTTCTTT
TRBV6-1,TRBJ2-1,TRBD2,-,CASSPRVAGSLADHNEQFF,TGTGCCAGCAGTCCCCGGGTGGCGGGGAGTCTAGCGGACCACAATGAGCAGTTCTTC
TRBV5-1,TRBJ2-3,TRBD1,once,CASSLYGQGASDTQYF,TGCGCCAGCAGCTTGTACGGACAGGGGGCTTCAGATACGCAGTATTTT
TRBV18,TRBJ2-5,TRBD1,-,CASSPRKDRAQETQYF,TGTGCCAGCTCACCACGAAAGGACAGGGCTCAAGAGACCCAGTACTTC
TRBV4-2,TRBJ2-1,-,-,CASSQGAFNEQFF,TGTGCCAGCAGCCAAGGGGCATTCAATGAGCAGTTCTTC
TRBV3-1,TRBJ2-7,-,many,CASSQVVSPSYEQYF,TGTGCCAGCAGCCAAGTTGTCAGTCCCTCCTACGAGCAGTACTTC
TRBV15,TRBJ1-5,-,-,CATSKGVVNQPQHF,TGTGCCACCAGCAAAGGGGTTGTAAATCAGCCCCAGCATTTT
TRBV6-6,TRBJ2-1,TRBD2,-,CASRTSEAVPSYNEQFF,TGTGCCAGCAGAACTAGCGAGGCGGTGCCCTCCTACAATGAGCAGTTCTTC
TRBV18,TRBJ2-7,TRBD1,-,CASSSRDRSYNEQYF,TGTGCCAGCTCTTCCCGGGACAGATCGTACAATGAGCAGTACTTC
TRBV10-3,TRBJ1-1,TRBD1,-,CAIKGQLNTEAFF,TGTGCCATCAAGGGACAGCTGAACACTGAAGCTTTCTTT
TRBV4-1,TRBJ2-5,-,-,CVSSPPGETQYF,TGCGTCAGCAGCCCCCCGGGGGAGACCCAGTACTTC
TRBV7-9,TRBJ2-5,-,many,CASSLGTKAQYF,TGTGCCAGCAGCTTAGGGACAAAAGCCCAGTACTTC
TRBV7-9,TRBJ1-2,-,-,CSSTPGDRLNYGYTF,TGTTCCAGCACCCCAGGAGACAGACTTAACTATGGCTACACCTTC
TRBV14,TRBJ2-1,TRBD2,-,CASSQDFVGLAGAGQFF,TGTGCCAGCAGCCAAGATTTTGTGGGACTAGCGGGAGCTGGGCAGTTCTTC
TRBV19,TRBJ2-1,TRBD2,few,CASRSGPGGSYNEQFF,TGTGCCAGTAGGTCGGGCCCGGGGGGTTCTTACAATGAGCAGTTCTTC
TRBV4-3,TRBJ2-1,TRBD2,many,CASSYQIAGGRHEQFF,TGCGCCAGCAGCTATCAAATAGCGGGGGGGCGGCATGAGCAGTTCTTC
TRBV12-3/TRBV12-4,TRBJ2-3,-,-,CASRMGGSSTDTQYF,TGTGCCAGCAGAATGGGCGGGTCTAGCACAGATACGCAGTATTTT
TRBV12-3/TRBV12-4,TRBJ2-3,-,-,CASSLLSGAATDTQYF,TGTGCCAGCAGTCTCCTCTCCGGAGCGGCCACAGATACGCAGTATTTT
TRBV12-3/TRBV12-4,TRBJ2-1,-,many,CASSLRRGYYNEQFF,TGTGCCAGCAGTTTAAGGCGGGGCTATTACAATGAGCAGTTCTTC
TRBV20-1,TRBJ1-1,-,few,CSARGRGMGTEAFF,TGCAGTGCAAGGGGCAGGGGAATGGGGACTGAAGCTTTCTTT
TRBV2,TRBJ2-1,TRBD2,many,CASSEGFGTSGGKPSYNEQFF,TGTGCCAGCAGTGAAGGATTCGGGACTAGCGGGGGGAAACCCTCCTACAATGAGCAGTTCTTC
TRBV7-9,TRBJ1-2,-,many,CASSASLIPPEDYGYTF,TGTGCCAGCAGCGCCTCCTTAATCCCTCCCGAGGACTATGGCTACACCTTC
TRBV7-8,TRBJ2-7,TRBD1,many,CASSLRTGKGYEQYF,TGTGCCAGCAGCCTAAGGACAGGGAAGGGGTACGAGCAGTACTTC